These 28 T cell receptor beta chains were all obtained from the same sample, sequenced in a study of blood T cell repertoires in COVID-19. Assay used: immunoSEQ multiplex PCR; TCRdb lists only in-frame clones, some missing. The sample comprises almost 300,000 clones, around 86% of which are singletons, and roughly 1.3% rests with the top ten. Sequenced sample: peripheral blood. Receptor source: a man between 65 and 85 years old with acute or convalescent COVID-19.

The chain recombines TRBV11-1 with TRBJ1-3; D gene ambiguous. The length of the CDR3 is 13 residues. The V and J ends lost 1 base and 3 bases respectively, with 4 bases between them. Germline CDR1 is SGHAT and CDR2 is FQDESV (reference sequence). The CDR3 region is CASSLGVGNTIYF. The CDR3 DNA reads TGTGCCAGCAGCTTAGGCGTTGGAAACACCATATATTTT.

About this clone: An end of the junction does not agree with germline; a read error may underlie this. V gene TRBV2 combines with J gene TRBJ1-5; the match to TRBD1 covers 8 bases. The CDR3 totals 15 residues. CDR1 is SNHLY, CDR2 FYNNEI, per germline. The CDR3 loop reads CASSEGQGRNQPQHF. The CDR3 nucleotides read TGTGCCAGCAGCGAAGGACAGGGACGGAATCAGCCCCAGCATTTT. The full variable domain, completed using reference TRBV2 and TRBJ1-5, is EPEVTQTPSHQVTQMGQEVILRCVPISNHLYFYWYRQILGQKVEFLVSFYNNEISEKSEIFDDQFSVERPDGSNFTLKIRSTKLEDSAMYFCASSEGQGRNQPQHFGDGTRLSIL.

This sequence joins TRBV29-1 and TRBJ2-7; D possibly corresponds to TRBD1 (6 bases). The germline V gene has CDR1 SQVTM and CDR2 ANQGSEA. Deletions cut 8 bases from V and 6 bases from J, with 14 bases between. The CDR3 totals 11 residues. Here the CDR3 DNA reads TGCAGCACCAGGACAGACAGCGAGCAGTACTTC. Translation gives CSTRTDSEQYF.

The rearrangement links TRBV27 to TRBJ1-1; D gene unclear. This CDR3 has 13 amino acids. CDR1 is MNHEY and CDR2 is SMNVEV in the germline V gene (reference sequence). Trimming took 7 bases from V and 4 from J, leaving 13 bases between them. The CDR3 bases are TGTGCCAGCACCCGGCCGGGAGGCACTGAAGCTTTCTTT. It yields the protein CASTRPGGTEAFF.

The rearrangement joins TRBV9 to TRBJ1-2; D unresolved. Trimming took off 4 bases at V and 3 bases at J, with 7 bases between the two ends. The CDR3 runs 12 residues. From germline, CDR1 is SGDLS and CDR2 YYNGEE. The CDR3 coding sequence is TGTGCCAGCAGCACCCCGGACTATGGCTACACCTTC. Residues: CASSTPDYGYTF.

This clone was seen more than once but under ten times. The V and J genes are TRBV5-1 and TRBJ2-7, with 8 bases that match TRBD2. The J segment lost 0 bases and the V segment lost 0 bases, leaving 5 bases of the junction unmatched. The germline gives CDR1 SGHRS, CDR2 YFSETQ. The CDR3 loop spans 16 amino acids. The CDR3: CASSLGLASYSYEQYF. As DNA, the CDR3 is TGCGCCAGCAGCTTGGGACTAGCGAGCTACTCCTACGAGCAGTACTTC. Filled out from reference TRBV5-1 and TRBJ2-7, the complete variable domain reads KAGVTQTPRYLIKTRGQQVTLSCSPISGHRSVSWYQQTPGQGLQFLFEYFSETQRNKGNFPGRFSGRQFSNSRSEMNVSTLELGDSALYLCASSLGLASYSYEQYFGPGTRLTVT.

The gene calls are TRBV6-5 and TRBJ1-3, with 9 bases identical to TRBD1. J lost 1 base, V lost 6 bases, and 4 bases had no gene match. Germline assignment: CDR1 MNHEY and CDR2 SVGAGI. The CDR3 sequence is 15 residues long. This CDR3 reads CASRLDRGSGNTIYF. The CDR3, as DNA: TGTGCCAGCAGGCTCGACAGGGGGTCTGGAAACACCATATATTTT.

The chain carries TRBV5-4 and TRBJ2-7; TRBD2 is a possible D gene (6 bases). Per the germline V gene, CDR1 is SGHNT and CDR2 is YYREEE (reference sequence). CDR3 length equals 19 residues. V was cut by 1 base and J by 6 bases, with 29 bases left in between. CDR3 nucleotide sequence: TGTGCCAGCAGCTTGTTAAGGGGTCCCCGGGACTCCCAACCCGCCGAGCAGTACTTC. Amino acids: CASSLLRGPRDSQPAEQYF.

V and J are TRBV7-6 and TRBJ2-2; no reliable D call. Deletions cut 0 bases from V and 4 bases from J, with 12 bases between. The CDR3 has 16 amino acids. The V gene's germline CDR1 is SGHVS and CDR2 FNYEAQ. Here the CDR3 reads CASSLAQVAATGELFF. The CDR3 DNA follows: TGTGCCAGCAGCTTAGCGCAGGTGGCAGCCACCGGGGAGCTGTTTTTT. The complete variable domain, with remaining parts taken from reference TRBV7-6 and TRBJ2-2, reads GAGVSQSPRYKVTKRGQDVALRCDPISGHVSLYWYRQALGQGPEFLTYFNYEAQQDKSGLPNDRFSAERPEGSISTLTIQRTEQRDSAMYRCASSLAQVAATGELFFGEGSRLTVL.

The rearrangement links TRBV5-1 to TRBJ2-3; TRBD2 matches at 7 bases. CDR1 SGHRS and CDR2 YFSETQ come from the germline V gene. The CDR3 runs to 15 residues. The ends lost 4 bases at V and 5 bases at J; junction bases unmatched: 10. The CDR3 here is CASSLPRGSGDTQYF. The CDR3 nucleotides are TGCGCCAGCAGCCTTCCGCGGGGGTCGGGAGATACGCAGTATTTT. The whole variable domain, remainder taken from reference TRBV5-1 and TRBJ2-3, is KAGVTQTPRYLIKTRGQQVTLSCSPISGHRSVSWYQQTPGQGLQFLFEYFSETQRNKGNFPGRFSGRQFSNSRSEMNVSTLELGDSALYLCASSLPRGSGDTQYFGPGTRLTVL.

V gene TRBV5-6 combines with J gene TRBJ2-5; D not resolved. From germline, CDR1 is SGHDT and CDR2 YYEEEE. Trimming took 0 bases from V and 5 from J, leaving 5 bases between them. This CDR3 region has 12 residues. CDR3 in amino acids: CASSLAMETQYF. In DNA form, the CDR3 reads TGTGCCAGCAGCTTGGCCATGGAGACCCAGTACTTC.

In nucleotides, the CDR3 is TGTGCCAGCAGCCAAGGGACTAGCGGGAGGGGGGACGAGCAGTACTTC. Amino acid sequence: CASSQGTSGRGDEQYF. V usage is TRBV3-1 (or the pseudogene TRBV3-2) and J usage is TRBJ2-7; TRBD2 matches 15 bases. The germline gives CDR1 LGHDT, CDR2 YNNKEL (reference sequence). Trimming removed 1 base from V and 5 bases from J; junction bases left unmatched: 3. The CDR3 has 16 residues.

V and J are TRBV6-5 and TRBJ1-2; weak D call: TRBD1 (6 bases). V was shortened by 6 bases and J by 7 bases, with 12 bases between the two germline ends. Germline assignment: CDR1 MNHEY and CDR2 SVGAGI. The CDR3 is 12 amino acids. The CDR3 sequence is CASSQQGFGYTF. The CDR3 DNA sequence: TGTGCCAGCAGCCAACAGGGTTTTGGCTACACCTTC.

The V and J genes are TRBV5-1 and TRBJ2-7; D is possibly TRBD1 (6 bases). This CDR3 is 14 amino acids long. V shed 3 bases and J shed 1 base, with 11 bases lying between them. Looked up from germline, CDR1 is SGHRS and CDR2 is YFSETQ. The CDR3, as DNA: TGCGCCAGCAGCTCGGGACACACTTCCTACGAGCAGTACTTC. Amino acid sequence: CASSSGHTSYEQYF.

This clone was detected once. The J gene is TRBJ1-6, the V gene TRBV7-2; tentative D call: TRBD1 (6 bases). Germline CDR1 and CDR2: SGHTA and FQGNSA. The CDR3 loop spans 15 amino acids. Trimming removed 8 bases from V and 7 bases from J, with 18 bases in between. The CDR3 loop is CASGKGRGPNSPLHF. CDR3 DNA: TGTGCCAGCGGGAAGGGCAGGGGACCCAATTCACCCCTCCACTTT.

The sample holds one count of this clone. This sequence joins TRBV2 and TRBJ2-1, with 11 bases matching TRBD2. The CDR3 contains 15 residues. From germline, CDR1 is SNHLY and CDR2 FYNNEI. The J segment lost 7 bases and the V segment lost 6 bases, leaving 8 bases of the junction unmatched. The CDR3 sequence: CASRISGGGGNEQFF. The CDR3 DNA is TGTGCCAGCAGAATTAGCGGGGGGGGCGGGAATGAGCAGTTCTTC.

The table lists this clone with a few counts. The J gene is TRBJ2-7, the V gene TRBV4-2; the D gene is possibly TRBD2 (6 bases). CDR3 length: 17 residues. The V and J ends lost 8 bases and 3 bases respectively, with 26 bases between them. Germline CDR1 is LGHNA and CDR2 is YNFKEQ. DNA for the CDR3: TGTGCCAGCTCCGCGACGGGAGATACTGGGTTTGGCTACGAGCAGTACTTC. Translation gives CASSATGDTGFGYEQYF.

On this clone itself: Other DNA variants within this sample encode the same CDR3. The chain combines TRBV18 with TRBJ2-5, with D perhaps matching TRBD2 (6 bases). Germline V gene sequence: CDR1 KGHSH, CDR2 LQKENI. This CDR3 has 14 residues. V dropped 3 bases and J dropped 1 base, with 9 bases sitting between them. This CDR3 is CASSPGLLQETQYF. Written as DNA, the CDR3 is TGTGCCAGCTCACCGGGACTGCTCCAAGAGACCCAGTACTTC.

The chain carries TRBV19 and TRBJ1-5, with D maybe TRBD1 (5 bases). The CDR3 totals 14 residues. The V and J ends lost 6 bases and 10 bases respectively, with 19 bases between them. Germline CDR1 is LNHDA and CDR2 is SQIVND (reference sequence). The CDR3 coding sequence is TGTGCCAGTAGACAAAGACAGCTACTGTCCCCCCAGCATTTT. Translating gives CASRQRQLLSPQHF.

The chain joins TRBV3-1 (or the pseudogene TRBV3-2) to TRBJ2-1, with 11 bases fitting TRBD1. The CDR3 length is 15 residues. Trimming cost V 3 bases and J 7 bases; bases outside gene matches: 5. Germline CDR1 and CDR2: LGHDT and YNNKEL (reference sequence). The CDR3 is CASSQGTGGINEQFF. The DNA for the CDR3 is TGTGCCAGCAGCCAGGGGACAGGGGGAATAAATGAGCAGTTCTTC.

The chain couples TRBV28 to TRBJ2-2; D perhaps matches TRBD2 (6 bases). With 5 bases removed from V and 4 bases from J, the gap between germline ends came to 14 bases. CDR3 size: 15 residues. Germline assignment: CDR1 MDHEN and CDR2 SYDVKM. CDR3 nucleotide sequence: TGTGCCAGCAGTCTAGGGACTCTCGGCACCGGGGAGCTGTTTTTT. Protein product: CASSLGTLGTGELFF.

The chain is built from TRBV19 and TRBJ1-2; D is perhaps TRBD1 (6 bases). Trimming cost V 8 bases and J 3 bases, with 16 bases left between them. The CDR3 is 14 residues long. CDR1 is LNHDA and CDR2 is SQIVND in the germline V gene (reference sequence). The CDR3 nucleotides are TGTGCCAGTCGGAGCAGGGGAGACGACTATGGCTACACCTTC. Amino acids: CASRSRGDDYGYTF.

This sequence joins TRBV6-2 or TRBV6-3 and TRBJ2-3; D might be TRBD2 (5 bases). V lost 6 bases and J 5 bases, leaving 15 bases between the germline ends. There are 14 residues in the CDR3. CDR1 and CDR2 (germline): MNHEY, SVGEGT. The CDR3 reads CASSRGSRIDTQYF. CDR3 DNA sequence: TGTGCCAGCAGCCGAGGGTCCCGGATAGATACGCAGTATTTT.

The chain employs TRBV4-1 and TRBJ2-1; the D gene is possibly TRBD2 (6 bases). CDR3 size: 16 residues. Germline CDR1 and CDR2: MGHRA and YSYEKL. V dropped 4 bases and J dropped 7 bases, with 20 bases sitting between them. CDR3 sequence (DNA): TGCGCCAGCAGCCGAGCTGTCGGAGGCGCGGGGAATGAGCAGTTCTTC. Its protein product is CASSRAVGGAGNEQFF.

This chain uses TRBV5-1 with TRBJ2-1, with D maybe TRBD1 (6 bases). The germline V gene encodes CDR1 SGHRS and CDR2 YFSETQ. The CDR3 has 15 amino acids. The V end lost 0 bases, the J end lost 4 bases, and 11 bases lay between the germline ends. The CDR3 DNA follows: TGCGCCAGCAGCTTGGCCGGACAGAGTTACAATGAGCAGTTCTTC. Translated: CASSLAGQSYNEQFF.

This sequence joins TRBV2 and TRBJ1-5; possible D gene TRBD1, 5 bases. CDR3 length: 13 residues. CDR1 is SNHLY, CDR2 FYNNEI, per germline. In nucleotides, the CDR3 is TGTGCGGCGACGGGGGACCCGAATCAGCCCCAGCATTTT. Translated, it gives CAATGDPNQPQHF.

The chain combines TRBV19 with TRBJ1-1; TRBD1 aligns across 8 bases. The CDR3 is made up of 15 amino acids. V trimming: 3 bases; J trimming: 0 bases; junction bases outside the gene matches: 3. CDR1 and CDR2 (germline): LNHDA, SQIVND (reference sequence). CDR3 coding DNA: TGTGCCAGTAGTATGACAGGGGTAGTGAACACTGAAGCTTTCTTT. This sequence encodes CASSMTGVVNTEAFF. Together with reference TRBV19 and TRBJ1-1, the CDR3 gives the full variable domain: DGGITQSPKYLFRKEGQNVTLSCEQNLNHDAMYWYRQDPGQGLRLIYYSQIVNDFQKGDIAEGYSVSREKKESFPLTVTSAQKNPTAFYLCASSMTGVVNTEAFFGQGTRLTVV.

J is TRBJ1-4 and V is TRBV3-1 (or the pseudogene TRBV3-2); TRBD1 is a possible D gene (5 bases). Looked up from germline, CDR1 is LGHDT and CDR2 is YNNKEL (reference sequence). Trimming shortened V by 1 base and J by 5 bases, and 23 bases separated the two germline ends. There are 19 residues in the CDR3. This CDR3 reads CASSQVFLQGALRNEKLFF. CDR3 in DNA: TGTGCCAGCAGCCAAGTGTTTCTTCAGGGTGCTCTTCGGAATGAAAAACTGTTTTTT.